A selection of T cell receptor beta chains follows, all from one sample in a study of blood T cells in healthy people across ages. TCRdb called the 5' RACE reads again in MiXCR, with one record for every CDR3 protein. The profile shows around 800,000 distinct CDR3 sequences, 25% to 30% of them singletons. The same data also went into a second study, on T cells of mothers and their children.

The source material was blood. The receptors stem from a boy aged 5-17 years in good health. The CDR3 runs from the conserved cysteine through the conserved F or W. Each record gives: D gene, clone size, V gene, J gene, CDR3 protein, CDR3 DNA. The D gene is left open where the match is weak. Rows give clone size only sometimes, using once, few, many, or a class for an expanded clone.

-	-	TRBV5-1	TRBJ2-1	CASSLSENNEQFF	TGCGCCAGCAGCTTGAGTGAGAACAATGAGCAGTTCTTC
TRBD1	few	TRBV6-5	TRBJ2-5	CASTRARGETQYF	TGTGCCAGCACTCGGGCCAGGGGGGAGACCCAGTACTTC
TRBD2	few	TRBV28	TRBJ2-1	CASSLPGLAGGQGTQFF	TGTGCCAGCAGTTTACCGGGACTAGCGGGGGGCCAGGGGACCCAGTTCTTC
TRBD2	-	TRBV7-3	TRBJ2-4	CASSLAPSGGNNIQYF	TGTGCCAGCAGCTTAGCGCCTAGCGGGGGGAATAACATTCAGTACTTC
-	-	TRBV12-3/TRBV12-4	TRBJ1-1	CASSFGLSLNTEAFF	TGTGCCAGCAGTTTTGGTCTCTCGCTGAACACTGAAGCTTTCTTT
TRBD1	few	TRBV30	TRBJ2-7	CAGDRVKSYEQYF	TGTGCCGGGGACAGGGTGAAATCCTACGAGCAGTACTTC
-	few	TRBV7-6	TRBJ1-2	CASSPRGLGYGYTF	TGTGCCAGCAGCCCCCGGGGGTTGGGGTATGGCTACACCTTC
TRBD1	-	TRBV5-5	TRBJ2-4	CASSSPGQRNIQYF	TGTGCCAGCAGCTCACCGGGACAGCGAAACATTCAGTACTTC
TRBD1	few	TRBV7-9	TRBJ1-2	CASSLDRASIGYTF	TGTGCCAGCAGCTTGGACAGGGCAAGCATCGGCTACACCTTC
-	few	TRBV29-1	TRBJ2-7	CSVDRGPYEQYF	TGCAGCGTTGACAGGGGCCCCTACGAGCAGTACTTC
-	few	TRBV3-1	TRBJ2-5	CASSQAGPLQETQYF	TGTGCCAGCAGCCAAGCGGGACCCCTCCAAGAGACCCAGTACTTC
-	-	TRBV5-1	TRBJ2-6	CASSFQGGRQSDLSGANVLTF	TGCGCCAGCAGCTTTCAGGGGGGTCGTCAGTCGGATCTCTCTGGGGCCAACGTCCTGACTTTC
TRBD2	-	TRBV27	TRBJ2-7	CASSPSGDEQYF	TGTGCCAGCAGCCCAAGCGGGGACGAGCAGTACTTC
-	few	TRBV6-5	TRBJ2-7	CASTPRATLYEQYF	TGTGCCAGCACCCCACGGGCCACCCTCTACGAGCAGTACTTC
TRBD2	-	TRBV7-2	TRBJ2-1	CASSLVGGMSSYEQCF	TGTGCCAGCAGCTTAGTGGGAGGGATGAGCTCCTACGAGCAGTGCTTC
TRBD2	-	TRBV6-6	TRBJ2-2	CASSYSGSSGSRELFF	TGTGCCAGCAGTTACTCGGGGTCTAGCGGGTCCAGGGAGCTGTTTTTT
-	-	TRBV6-5	TRBJ1-2	CASKLNPVSTYGYTF	TGTGCCAGCAAGTTAAACCCCGTATCGACCTATGGCTACACCTTC
-	few	TRBV28	TRBJ2-2	CASSFGRASTGELFF	TGTGCCAGCAGTTTCGGCAGGGCGAGCACCGGGGAGCTGTTTTTT
-	few	TRBV29-1	TRBJ2-1	CSYQSTLSSYNEQFF	TGCAGCTATCAGTCGACCTTAAGCTCCTACAATGAGCAGTTCTTC
-	-	TRBV6-5	TRBJ1-1	CASSYSIGRNTEAFF	TGTGCCAGCAGTTACTCGATCGGCCGGAACACTGAAGCTTTCTTT
TRBD1	many	TRBV5-1	TRBJ1-2	CASSLGDSYGYTF	TGTGCCAGCAGCTTAGGGGACAGCTATGGCTACACCTTC
TRBD1	few	TRBV18	TRBJ1-1	CASSLRTGGAEAFF	TGTGCCAGCTCACTCCGGACAGGGGGAGCTGAAGCTTTCTTT
-	-	TRBV7-3	TRBJ2-3	CASTLGGAGDTQYF	TGTGCCAGCACCCTCGGAGGGGCTGGAGATACGCAGTATTTT
-	-	TRBV5-5	TRBJ1-4	CASSSEGVRNEKLFF	TGTGCCAGCAGCTCCGAGGGAGTTCGGAATGAAAAACTGTTTTTT
-	-	TRBV27	TRBJ2-7	CASSQTGATFYEQYF	TGTGCCAGCAGCCAGACAGGCGCTACCTTCTACGAGCAGTACTTC
-	-	TRBV10-3	TRBJ2-3	CAIMVTDTQYF	TGTGCCATCATGGTCACAGATACGCAGTATTTT
-	-	TRBV3-1	TRBJ2-5	CASSQARGLYQETQYF	TGTGCCAGCAGCCAAGCTCGAGGACTTTACCAAGAGACCCAGTACTTC
TRBD1	-	TRBV28	TRBJ1-6	CASSLGQGESSYNSPLHF	TGTGCCAGCAGTTTGGGACAGGGGGAGAGCTCCTATAATTCACCCCTCCACTTT
-	-	TRBV19	TRBJ2-5	CASSMLQGSQETQYF	TGTGCCAGTAGTATGTTGCAGGGGTCCCAAGAGACCCAGTACTTC
-	few	TRBV28	TRBJ1-6	CASSRLTGPNSPLHF	TGTGCCAGCAGCAGACTAACGGGGCCGAATTCACCCCTCCACTTT
TRBD1	-	TRBV5-1	TRBJ1-2	CASSRDRDGYTF	TGCGCCAGCAGCCGGGACAGGGATGGCTACACCTTC
-	-	TRBV7-9	TRBJ2-5	CASSPGSTGREQYF	TGTGCCAGCAGCCCAGGATCAACAGGGAGGGAGCAGTACTTC
TRBD1	-	TRBV25-1	TRBJ2-1	CASSERLPGQGRNNEQFF	TGTGCCAGCAGTGAACGACTTCCGGGACAGGGACGGAACAATGAGCAGTTCTTC
-	-	TRBV3-1	TRBJ2-2	CASSPSPGKGTGELFF	TGTGCCAGCAGCCCGAGCCCGGGGAAGGGCACCGGGGAGCTGTTTTTT
-	few	TRBV3-1	TRBJ2-7	CASSQGGHTAYEQYF	TGTGCCAGCAGCCAAGGAGGACATACGGCCTACGAGCAGTACTTC
-	-	TRBV7-9	TRBJ2-7	CASSLVPSGQSYEQYF	TGTGCCAGCAGCTTAGTTCCGTCGGGCCAGTCCTACGAGCAGTACTTC
-	-	TRBV20-1	TRBJ2-3	CSARGGPSSTDTQYF	TGCAGTGCTAGAGGGGGGCCCTCTAGCACAGATACGCAGTATTTT
-	few	TRBV20-1	TRBJ2-7	CSATDRVADYEQYF	TGCAGTGCTACCGACAGGGTAGCGGATTACGAGCAGTACTTC
-	few	TRBV12-3/TRBV12-4	TRBJ1-4	CASSSAGTSNEKLFF	TGTGCCAGCAGCTCCGCCGGGACCTCAAATGAAAAACTGTTTTTT
TRBD1	-	TRBV6-5	TRBJ1-2	CASSPTGFYGYTF	TGTGCCAGCAGCCCGACAGGGTTCTATGGCTACACCTTC
TRBD2	-	TRBV5-5	TRBJ2-5	CASSFNSGGVRSF	TGTGCCAGCAGCTTCAATAGCGGGGGGGTTCGTAGTTTC
-	-	TRBV24-1	TRBJ2-5	CATSDLVEAQYF	TGTGCCACCAGTGATCTGGTTGAGGCCCAGTACTTC
TRBD2	few	TRBV29-1	TRBJ2-1	CSGLASYNEQFF	TGCAGCGGACTAGCGTCCTACAATGAGCAGTTCTTC
TRBD1	few	TRBV6-1	TRBJ2-2	CASRLPSGTGGAGGELFF	TGTGCCAGCAGGCTGCCCTCCGGGACAGGGGGCGCCGGCGGGGAGCTGTTTTTT
-	-	TRBV24-1	TRBJ1-2	CATSDTRLPSRYTF	TGTGCCACCAGTGACACACGACTCCCCTCCCGGTACACCTTC
-	few	TRBV5-1	TRBJ2-1	CASSWTKPYNEQFF	TGCGCCAGCAGCTGGACAAAACCTTACAATGAGCAGTTCTTC
-	few	TRBV9	TRBJ1-5	CASSRGALGNQPQHF	TGTGCCAGCAGCAGGGGGGCTTTGGGCAATCAGCCCCAGCATTTT
-	few	TRBV4-2	TRBJ2-7	CASSQFPLSGLGFYEQYF	TGTGCCAGCAGCCAGTTTCCCCTTTCCGGACTGGGGTTCTACGAGCAGTACTTC
-	-	TRBV11-1	TRBJ2-2	CASRAGGPSTGELFF	TGTGCCAGCAGGGCCGGGGGCCCAAGCACCGGGGAGCTGTTTTTT
-	few	TRBV6-6	TRBJ2-5	CASSYYGEEQYF	TGTGCCAGCAGTTACTACGGGGAAGAGCAGTACTTC